One and the same sample provided the 28 T cell receptor beta chains below, sequenced in a study of a mutant IDH1 vaccine in newly diagnosed glioma. These TCRs' antigens remain unknown. Time point of the sample: week 5, during vaccination. Mutant IDH1 20-mer peptide, at 300 ug, made up each vaccine dose, with topical imiquimod. The protocol was immunoSEQ multiplex PCR, while the TCRdb copy is restricted to in-frame clones and leaves out a portion. The profile shows roughly 50,000 clones, 78% of them singletons. Here the sequenced sample was PBMCs, taken from a glioma patient whose treatment included an IDH1 peptide vaccine. These receptors all come from a woman in her forties with glioma.

The V and J genes are TRBV5-5 and TRBJ2-7; D ambiguous. Trimming cost V 4 bases and J 7 bases, with 21 bases left between them. The CDR3 runs to 15 residues. Germline V CDR1 and CDR2: SGHKS, YYEKEE (reference sequence). CDR3 coding DNA: TGTGCCAGCAGCAGGTCGGTGGGCCTTCCTACGGAGCAGTACTTC. It codes for CASSRSVGLPTEQYF.

V and J are TRBV10-3 and TRBJ1-1; 7 bases agree with TRBD1. The CDR3 loop spans 15 amino acids. The V segment lost 0 bases and the J segment 7 bases; nucleotides outside the gene matches: 8. CDR1 is ENHRY, CDR2 SYGVKD, per germline. The CDR3 bases are TGTGCCATCAGTGAGTCGGCAGGGGGGGCTCGTGAAGCTTTCTTT. This translates into CAISESAGGAREAFF.

This sequence joins TRBV5-1 and TRBJ1-4, with a weak D call TRBD1 (5 bases). Trimming removed 4 bases from V and 2 bases from J, with 18 bases in between. The CDR3 has 17 residues. Germline loops: CDR1 SGHRS, CDR2 YFSETQ. CDR3 sequence reads: CASSAHGTMITNEKLFF. The CDR3 region has the DNA TGCGCCAGCAGCGCCCACGGGACTATGATCACTAATGAAAAACTGTTTTTT.

The chain has TRBV18 and TRBJ1-5, with D possibly TRBD1 on 6 matching bases. Germline loops: CDR1 KGHSH, CDR2 LQKENI. The length of the CDR3 is 15 residues. V lost 3 bases, J lost 5 bases, and 14 bases lay in between. This CDR3 is CASSPDSNGDQPQHF. The DNA of the CDR3 is TGTGCCAGCTCACCGGACAGTAATGGGGATCAGCCCCAGCATTTT.

The chain couples TRBV2 to TRBJ1-2, with TRBD1 matching over 8 bases. CDR3 size: 12 residues. The germline V gene has CDR1 SNHLY and CDR2 FYNNEI. V gave up 9 bases and J gave up 8 bases; unmatched junction bases: 8. For the CDR3, the DNA is TGTGCCAGTCGGGGGACAGGAGGAGGCTACACCTTC. Its protein is CASRGTGGGYTF.

Only a few counts were recorded for this clone. The V gene is TRBV9, the J gene TRBJ1-2; D gene ambiguous. With 2 bases removed from V and 5 bases from J, the gap between germline ends came to 10 bases. The germline CDR1 and CDR2 sequences are SGDLS and YYNGEE. The CDR3 totals 13 residues. The CDR3 nucleotides read TGTGCCAGCAGCGTCGGTTCTGGATATGGCTACACCTTC. Encoded protein: CASSVGSGYGYTF.

The chain couples TRBV7-2 to TRBJ1-2, with D perhaps matching TRBD1 (5 bases). The germline gives CDR1 SGHTA, CDR2 FQGNSA. Trimming pared 1 base from V and 4 bases from J, leaving 10 bases between. This CDR3 contains 14 residues. The DNA for the CDR3 is TGTGCCAGCAGCTTAGACGGGGGTGCCTATGGCTACACCTTC. This translates into CASSLDGGAYGYTF.

The chain links TRBV4-1 to TRBJ2-5; TRBD2 is a possible D gene (5 bases). Germline V gene data show CDR1 as MGHRA and CDR2 as YSYEKL. V was shortened by 0 bases and J by 7 bases, with 12 bases between the two germline ends. CDR3 length: 14 residues. DNA for the CDR3: TGCGCCAGCAGCCAAGAGTCGGGAACGGGGACCCAGTACTTC. Its translation is CASSQESGTGTQYF.

V is TRBV7-9 and J is TRBJ1-2; D ambiguous. CDR1 is SEHNR and CDR2 is FQNEAQ in the germline V gene (reference sequence). Trimming pared 1 base from V and 8 bases from J, leaving 17 bases between. CDR3 length: 15 amino acids. The chain's CDR3 is CASSLEDLTSKGYTF. The CDR3 nucleotides are TGTGCCAGCAGCTTAGAGGATTTAACCTCCAAAGGCTACACCTTC.

This clone was seen a handful of times. The chain links TRBV4-1 to TRBJ1-2, with TRBD1 identical over 12 bases. With V trimmed by 3 bases and J by 4 bases, 12 bases remained unmatched. CDR3 length: 18 amino acids. Per the germline V gene, CDR1 is MGHRA and CDR2 is YSYEKL. The CDR3 here is CASSQSRGTGGLSYGYTF. DNA for the CDR3: TGCGCCAGCAGCCAGTCCCGTGGGACAGGGGGCCTCTCCTATGGCTACACCTTC.

V and J are TRBV7-9 and TRBJ2-5, with D hard to call. CDR1 and CDR2 from the germline V gene are SEHNR and FQNEAQ (reference sequence). The length of the CDR3 is 13 residues. V lost 2 bases and J lost 5, with 9 bases in between. The CDR3 reads CASSLSPRETQYF. The CDR3 nucleotides are TGTGCCAGCAGCTTAAGCCCGAGGGAGACCCAGTACTTC.

The chain carries TRBV2 and TRBJ2-7; D is unresolved. The CDR3 extends over 12 amino acids. V lost 8 bases, J lost 2 bases, and 10 bases lay in between. Germline values: CDR1 SNHLY, CDR2 FYNNEI. The CDR3 DNA reads as TGTGCCAGCGGCGATATCCCCTACGAGCAGTACTTC. It codes for CASGDIPYEQYF. Variable domain in full (rest from reference TRBV2 and TRBJ2-7): EPEVTQTPSHQVTQMGQEVILRCVPISNHLYFYWYRQILGQKVEFLVSFYNNEISEKSEIFDDQFSVERPDGSNFTLKIRSTKLEDSAMYFCASGDIPYEQYFGPGTRLTVT.

This chain connects TRBV2 to TRBJ2-5, with a weak D call TRBD2 (6 bases). Germline CDR1 reads SNHLY; CDR2 reads FYNNEI. The CDR3 consists of 14 residues. V was pared by 6 bases and J by 3 bases, with 14 bases between. In nucleotides, the CDR3 is TGTGCCAGCAGGGAGGGGAAGGGGAAAGAGACCCAGTACTTC. Translated: CASREGKGKETQYF.

The V call is TRBV5-1, the J call TRBJ2-5; no clear D. CDR1 and CDR2 from the germline V gene are SGHRS and YFSETQ. CDR3 length: 15 amino acids. Trimming shortened V by 4 bases and J by 1 base, and 14 bases separated the two germline ends. CDR3 DNA: TGCGCCAGCAGCCGGTGGGCGCAGAGCCAAGAGACCCAGTACTTC. Encoded protein: CASSRWAQSQETQYF.

This chain joins TRBV5-4 and TRBJ1-1; no clear D gene. CDR1 SGHNT and CDR2 YYREEE come from the germline V gene (reference sequence). The V end lost 0 bases, the J end lost 8 bases, and 14 bases lay between the germline ends. CDR3 length: 14 residues. The CDR3 sequence is CASSLAVSGTEAFF. DNA of the CDR3: TGTGCCAGCAGCTTGGCAGTGTCAGGTACCGAAGCTTTCTTT.

This clone has a single count. J is TRBJ2-4 and V is TRBV5-1, with a possible D match to TRBD2 (6 bases). The CDR3 is 16 residues long. Trimming stripped 4 bases from V and 0 bases from J, with 14 bases between. Germline loops: CDR1 SGHRS, CDR2 YFSETQ. The DNA for the CDR3 is TGCGCCAGCAGCCACCGGACCGGGGGAGCCAAAAACATTCAGTACTTC. Its protein is CASSHRTGGAKNIQYF.

The rearrangement uses TRBV6-5 and TRBJ1-4; 7 bases are a match to TRBD1. Trimming at V came to 2 bases and at J to 3 bases, leaving 3 bases not matched to a gene. Germline V gene data show CDR1 as MNHEY and CDR2 as SVGAGI. The CDR3 runs 15 residues. The CDR3 DNA is TGTGCCAGCAGTTACAGGGGGCCCCCTAATGAAAAACTGTTTTTT. Translation gives CASSYRGPPNEKLFF.

The chain couples TRBV10-3 to TRBJ2-7, with a tentative D call TRBD2 (5 bases). Trimming took 0 bases from V and 0 from J, leaving 9 bases between them. Germline V gene sequence: CDR1 ENHRY, CDR2 SYGVKD. The CDR3 loop spans 15 amino acids. CDR3 loop: CAISESRESSYEQYF. The CDR3 DNA sequence: TGTGCCATCAGTGAGTCGAGGGAGAGCTCCTACGAGCAGTACTTC.

This clone was recorded a few times. V is TRBV7-9 and J is TRBJ1-4; perhaps TRBD1 as D (5 bases). CDR1 is SEHNR, CDR2 FQNEAQ, per germline (reference sequence). CDR3 length: 14 amino acids. Trimming left V 3 bases short and J 5 bases short, with 10 bases between. CDR3 protein: CASSLWQGNEKLFF. CDR3 in DNA: TGTGCCAGCAGCTTGTGGCAGGGAAATGAAAAACTGTTTTTT.

The V and J genes are TRBV6-1 and TRBJ2-1, with D perhaps matching TRBD2 (5 bases). V shed 2 bases and J shed 9 bases, with 8 bases lying between them. This CDR3 is built from 12 residues. Per the germline V gene, CDR1 is MNHNS and CDR2 is SASEGT. CDR3 sequence: CASSERRTEQFF. In DNA, the CDR3 is TGTGCCAGCAGTGAAAGGAGGACTGAGCAGTTCTTC.

V usage is TRBV4-3 and J usage is TRBJ1-2; D is ambiguous. Germline loops: CDR1 LGHNA, CDR2 YSLEER. This CDR3 spans 14 amino acids. The V and J ends lost 4 bases and 2 bases respectively, with 11 bases between them. This CDR3 is CASSRPGGNYGYTF. Written as DNA, the CDR3 is TGCGCCAGCAGCCGCCCAGGCGGGAACTATGGCTACACCTTC.

The chain carries TRBV7-2 and TRBJ2-7; D is uncertain. This CDR3 has 14 residues. Per the germline V gene, CDR1 is SGHTA and CDR2 is FQGNSA. The V end was cut by 2 bases, the J end by 2 bases, with 10 bases between. DNA for the CDR3: TGTGCCAGCAGCTTATACGTGGAGACCTACGAGCAGTACTTC. Residues: CASSLYVETYEQYF.

This chain joins TRBV30 and TRBJ1-2; D possibly corresponds to TRBD1 (6 bases). The ends were cut back, 2 bases at V and 5 bases at J, with 18 bases in the middle. Germline assignment: CDR1 GTSNPN and CDR2 SVGIG (reference sequence). This CDR3 comprises 15 residues. The chain's CDR3 is CAWSLVGRGGYGYTF. The CDR3 DNA follows: TGTGCCTGGAGTTTAGTGGGCAGGGGAGGATATGGCTACACCTTC.

In its sample, this clone was seen once. The chain links TRBV6-5 to TRBJ1-1, with 7 bases aligning to TRBD1. The germline V gene has CDR1 MNHEY and CDR2 SVGAGI. V shed 5 bases and J 4 bases; nucleotides not matched to a gene: 7. This CDR3 is built from 14 residues. The CDR3 nucleotides are TGTGCCAGCAGTCCAAGGACAGGAGGCACTGAAGCTTTCTTT. Amino acid sequence: CASSPRTGGTEAFF.

For the CDR3, the DNA is TGTGCCAGCAGCTCCAAGACAGGGGACCTTAACATTCAGTACTTC. The encoded protein is CASSSKTGDLNIQYF. The chain joins TRBV7-9 to TRBJ2-4; 8 nucleotides align to TRBD1. The V gene end was trimmed by 4 bases and the J gene end by 7 bases; junction bases not matched to a gene: 9. Per the germline V gene, CDR1 is SEHNR and CDR2 is FQNEAQ (reference sequence). CDR3 length: 15 residues.

V usage is TRBV5-6 and J usage is TRBJ1-4, with 7 bases that match TRBD1. The length of the CDR3 is 16 residues. Germline V CDR1 and CDR2: SGHDT, YYEEEE. The junction had 6 bases not matched to a gene; V was cut back by 0 bases and J by 4 bases. CDR3 in DNA: TGTGCCAGCAGCTTGGACAGGGGCTGGGGTAATGAAAAACTGTTTTTT. It codes for CASSLDRGWGNEKLFF.

The chain has TRBV7-6 and TRBJ2-2; D unresolved. Looked up from germline, CDR1 is SGHVS and CDR2 is FNYEAQ. This CDR3 comprises 13 residues. Trimming removed 5 bases at V and 8 bases at J, with 12 bases between. The CDR3 is CASSHAGYGELFF. CDR3 bases: TGTGCCAGCAGCCACGCCGGATATGGGGAGCTGTTTTTT.

The rearrangement uses TRBV5-1 and TRBJ1-1; D is unresolved. This CDR3 spans 14 amino acids. V lost 0 bases, J lost 3 bases, and 9 bases lay in between. Germline V CDR1 and CDR2: SGHRS, YFSETQ. The CDR3 DNA follows: TGCGCCAGCAGCTTGGACAGACCTTACACTGAAGCTTTCTTT. Protein sequence: CASSLDRPYTEAFF. Together with reference TRBV5-1 and TRBJ1-1, the CDR3 gives the full variable domain: KAGVTQTPRYLIKTRGQQVTLSCSPISGHRSVSWYQQTPGQGLQFLFEYFSETQRNKGNFPGRFSGRQFSNSRSEMNVSTLELGDSALYLCASSLDRPYTEAFFGQGTRLTVV.